This T cell receptor (beta chain) was observed in a study of blood T cell repertoires in COVID-19. In the study overall: COVID-19 samples collected from the United States, Italy and Spain covered acute and convalescent phases. Nucleic acid was either cDNA or gDNA, and it came from T cells, B-cell-depleted T cells, or PBMCs.

As processed by the authors: Reference gene primer amplification gave nucleated cell count estimates. Clones were sequenced by immunoSEQ multiplex PCR, and TCRdb holds only the in-frame ones, with some missing. V and J calls plus clone size are reproduced from that table; the DNA served to infer D and trimming. Of around 100,000 clones listed, under 90% are singletons. CDR1 and CDR2 from the germline V gene are MNHEY and SMNVEV (reference sequence). The ends were cut back, 4 bases at V and 1 base at J, with 14 bases in the middle. CDR3 length: 15 amino acids. This clone was seen more than once but under ten times.

The source of this sequence is a human donor in a cohort sampled during active COVID-19. This chain joins TRBV27 and TRBJ2-7; D gene unclear. Material: peripheral blood. The CDR3 nucleotides are TGTGCCAGCAGTTCGCCCAGACTGGGTTCCTACGAGCAGTACTTC. It encodes CASSSPRLGSYEQYF.